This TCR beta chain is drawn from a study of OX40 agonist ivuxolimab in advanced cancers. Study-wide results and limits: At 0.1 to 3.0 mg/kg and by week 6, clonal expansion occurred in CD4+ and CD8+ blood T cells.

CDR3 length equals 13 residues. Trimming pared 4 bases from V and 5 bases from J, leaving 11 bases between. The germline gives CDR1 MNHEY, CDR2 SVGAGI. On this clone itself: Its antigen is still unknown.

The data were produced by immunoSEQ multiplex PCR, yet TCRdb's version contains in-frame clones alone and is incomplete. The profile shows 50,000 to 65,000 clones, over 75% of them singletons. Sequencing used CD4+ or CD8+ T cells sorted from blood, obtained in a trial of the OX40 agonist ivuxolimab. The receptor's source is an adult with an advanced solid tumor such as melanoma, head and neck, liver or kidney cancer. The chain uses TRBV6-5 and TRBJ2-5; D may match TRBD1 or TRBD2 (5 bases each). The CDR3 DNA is TGTGCCAGCAGTTCTGGGACCGGGGAGACCCAGTACTTC. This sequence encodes CASSSGTGETQYF.